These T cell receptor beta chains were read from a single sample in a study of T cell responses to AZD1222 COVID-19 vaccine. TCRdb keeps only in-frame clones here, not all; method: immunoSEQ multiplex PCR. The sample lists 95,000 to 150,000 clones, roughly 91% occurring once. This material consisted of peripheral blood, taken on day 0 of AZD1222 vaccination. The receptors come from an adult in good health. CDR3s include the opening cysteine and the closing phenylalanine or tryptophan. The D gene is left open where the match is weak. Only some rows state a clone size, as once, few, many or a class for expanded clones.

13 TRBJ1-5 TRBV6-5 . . TGTGCCAGCAGCCAAGGGAATTATCAGCCCCAGCATTTT CASSQGNYQPQHF
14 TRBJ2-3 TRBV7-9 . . TGTGCCAGCAGCCCCGACAGGAGCACAGATACGCAGTATTTT CASSPDRSTDTQYF
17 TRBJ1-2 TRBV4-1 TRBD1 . TGCGCCAGCAGCCATCTCACAGGGGGAGGGATCTGGTATGGCTACACCTTC CASSHLTGGGIWYGYTF
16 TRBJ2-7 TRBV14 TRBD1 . TGTGCCAGCAGCCAAGAGGTTGGGGACAGGGCCTACGAGCAGTACTTC CASSQEVGDRAYEQYF
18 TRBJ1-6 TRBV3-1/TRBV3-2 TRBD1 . TGTGCCAGCAGAACGACAGGGACCTTGAACTCCTATAATTCACCCCTCCACTTT CASRTTGTLNSYNSPLHF
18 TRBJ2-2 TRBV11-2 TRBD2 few TGTGCCAGCAGCCTTCTTCCCGGTGGGGGGGCGAACACCGGGGAGCTGTTTTTT CASSLLPGGGANTGELFF
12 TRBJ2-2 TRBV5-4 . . TGTGCCAGCAGCGCCGCTTGGGGGGAGCTGTTTTTT CASSAAWGELFF
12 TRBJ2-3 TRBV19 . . TGTGCCAGTAGTACCATCCTGACTGCGCAGTATTTT CASSTILTAQYF
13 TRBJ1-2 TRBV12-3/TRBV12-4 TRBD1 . TGTGCCAGCAGTCGGGACAGCCTCTATGGCTACACCTTC CASSRDSLYGYTF
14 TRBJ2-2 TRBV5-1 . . TGCGCCAGCAGCAATTCACAGAGCACCGGGGAGCTGTTTTTT CASSNSQSTGELFF
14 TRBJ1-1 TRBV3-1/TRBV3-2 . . TGTGCCAGCAGCCTCCTAGACAGGAACACTGAAGCTTTCTTT CASSLLDRNTEAFF
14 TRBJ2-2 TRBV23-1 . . TGCGCCAGCAGTCAAAGGGCAGGGCCCGGGGAGCTGTTTTTT CASSQRAGPGELFF
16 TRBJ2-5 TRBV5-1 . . TGCGCCAGCAGCTCCCAGGGGAGCAGGGGCGAGGAGACCCAGTACTTC CASSSQGSRGEETQYF
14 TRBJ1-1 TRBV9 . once TGTGCCAGCAGCGCTCATCTAGGAAGGACTGAAGCTTTCTTT CASSAHLGRTEAFF
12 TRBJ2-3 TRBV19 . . TGTGCCAGTAGTGCAAGCATGAATACGCAGTATTTT CASSASMNTQYF
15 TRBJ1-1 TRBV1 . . TGCACCAGCAGCCCCCTGAGCGGGGAGAACACTGAAGCTTTCTTT CTSSPLSGENTEAFF
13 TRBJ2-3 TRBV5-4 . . TGTGCCAGCAGCTTGGTGCGGACAGATACGCAGTATTTT CASSLVRTDTQYF
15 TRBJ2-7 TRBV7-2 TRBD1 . TGTGCCAGCAGCTTAGGCGGGACAGGGGCCGACGAGCAGTACTTC CASSLGGTGADEQYF
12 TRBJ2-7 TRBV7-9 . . TGTGCCAGCAACCCACTCGGGGACGAGCAGTACTTC CASNPLGDEQYF
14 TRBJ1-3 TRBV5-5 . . TGTGCCAGCAGCTTGGAGGGAATTGGAAACACCATATATTTT CASSLEGIGNTIYF
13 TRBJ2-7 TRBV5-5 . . TGTGCCAGCGAACTTAGAGGACACGGCGAACAGTACTTC CASELRGHGEQYF
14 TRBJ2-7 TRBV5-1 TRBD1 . TGCGCCAGCAGCATAGGACAGGCAACCTACGAGCAGTACTTC CASSIGQATYEQYF
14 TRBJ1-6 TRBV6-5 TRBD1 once TGTGCCAGCAGTCCGAACAGGGGCAAATCACCCCTCCACTTT CASSPNRGKSPLHF
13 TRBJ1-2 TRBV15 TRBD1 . TGTGCCACCAAAACGACAGGGGGCTATGGCTACACCTTC CATKTTGGYGYTF
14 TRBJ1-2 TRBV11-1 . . TGTGCCAGCAGCCCCGTAGGGCCGGGCTATGGCTACACCTTC CASSPVGPGYGYTF
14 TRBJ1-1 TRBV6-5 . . TGTGCCAGCAGAGGGGTGATAATGAACACTGAAGCTTTCTTT CASRGVIMNTEAFF
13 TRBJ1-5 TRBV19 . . TGTGCCAGTAGTATGGGCTCTAATCAGCCCCAGCATTTT CASSMGSNQPQHF
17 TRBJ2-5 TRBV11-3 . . TGTGCCAGCAGCTTAGGGGACACACCTAAGTACCAAGAGACCCAGTACTTC CASSLGDTPKYQETQYF
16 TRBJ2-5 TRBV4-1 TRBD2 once TGCGCCAGCAGCCAAGAGGCTCTAGCGGGGGTGGAGACCCAGTACTTC CASSQEALAGVETQYF
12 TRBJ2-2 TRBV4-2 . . TGTGCCAGCAGCCAAGGTCCCGGGGAGCTGTTTTTT CASSQGPGELFF
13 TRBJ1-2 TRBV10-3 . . TGTGCCATCAGTTTTGGACAGTCGTATGGCTACACCTTC CAISFGQSYGYTF
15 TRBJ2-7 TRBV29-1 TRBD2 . TGCAGCGTTGTTACTGGGGACTACGGGAGGCACGAGCAGTACTTC CSVVTGDYGRHEQYF
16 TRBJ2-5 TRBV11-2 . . TGTGCCAGCAGCTTAGTCGGCAGGAAGGGTTGGGAGACCCAGTACTTC CASSLVGRKGWETQYF
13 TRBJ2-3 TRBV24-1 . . TGTGCCACCAGTGGGGCTAGCGAAGATACGCAGTATTTT CATSGASEDTQYF
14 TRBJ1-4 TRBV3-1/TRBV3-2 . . TGTGCCAGCAGCCCGGGGGAGACTAATGAAAAACTGTTTTTT CASSPGETNEKLFF
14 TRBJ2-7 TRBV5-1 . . TGCGCCAGCAGCTTGGAGGCAGTATCCTACGAGCAGTACTTC CASSLEAVSYEQYF
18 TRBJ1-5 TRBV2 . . TGTGCCAGCAACTACAACAGGGCGGGCGGATATAGCAATCAGCCCCAGCATTTT CASNYNRAGGYSNQPQHF
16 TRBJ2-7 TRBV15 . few TGTGCCACCAGGGGACCCTTTTCGGGGGGCCCCTACGAGCAGTACTTC CATRGPFSGGPYEQYF
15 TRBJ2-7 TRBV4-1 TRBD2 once TGCGCCAGCAGCCAACCCGGGACTAGTCGTTTCGAGCAGTACTTC CASSQPGTSRFEQYF
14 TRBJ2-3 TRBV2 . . TGTGCCAGCAGTGAGTGGAATAGCCCAGATACGCAGTATTTT CASSEWNSPDTQYF
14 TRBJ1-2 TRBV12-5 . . TGTGCTAGTGGTTTGGAAGGGTCGGGGTATGGCTACACCTTC CASGLEGSGYGYTF
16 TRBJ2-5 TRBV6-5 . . TGTGCCAGCAGTTACTCGGGAAGGGGCGCCTCAGAGACCCAGTACTTC CASSYSGRGASETQYF
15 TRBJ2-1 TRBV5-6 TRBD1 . TGTGCCAGCAGCGACCCGGGACAGAAATACAATGAGCAGTTCTTC CASSDPGQKYNEQFF
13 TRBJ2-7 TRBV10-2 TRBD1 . TGCGCCAGCAGGCGGGACAGGTTGGCCGAGCAGTACTTC CASRRDRLAEQYF
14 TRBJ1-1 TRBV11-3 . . TGTGCCAGCAGCTCCCTCTCACAGGGCACTGAAGCTTTCTTT CASSSLSQGTEAFF
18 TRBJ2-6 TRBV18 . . TGTGCCAGCTCACCACCAAATCAGGCCCACTCTGGGGCCAACGTCCTGACTTTC CASSPPNQAHSGANVLTF
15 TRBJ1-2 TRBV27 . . TGTGCCACCCTCTCCATGGGCCGGAACTTCTATGGCTACACCTTC CATLSMGRNFYGYTF
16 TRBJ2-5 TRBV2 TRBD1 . TGTGCCAGCAGTGAGAGGGACAGTTGGTACCAAGAGACCCAGTACTTC CASSERDSWYQETQYF
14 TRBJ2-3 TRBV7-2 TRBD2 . TGTGCCAGCAGCTTATCGCGGGGGACCGGTACGCAGTATTTT CASSLSRGTGTQYF
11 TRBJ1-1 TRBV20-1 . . TGCAGTGCTAGAGATCAGGGTAAAACTTTCTTT CSARDQGKTFF